One TCR beta chain is described in this entry. This specimen comes from a study of OX40 agonist ivuxolimab in advanced cancers. The CDR3 extends over 18 amino acids. V was clipped by 3 bases and J by 2 bases, with 23 bases between them. Germline V gene lookup returns CDR1 LNHDA and CDR2 SQIVND (reference sequence). Assay used: immunoSEQ multiplex PCR; TCRdb lists only in-frame clones, some missing. The table records roughly 96,000 clones, approximately 84% of them present only once. The receptor was isolated from an adult with an advanced solid tumor such as melanoma, head and neck, liver or kidney cancer. The V call is TRBV19, the J call TRBJ2-7; D could derive from TRBD1 or TRBD2 (5 bases each). This specimen consisted of CD4+ or CD8+ T cells sorted from blood, obtained in a trial of the OX40 agonist ivuxolimab. CDR3 loop: CASSIMAIAGTDAYEQYF. Here the CDR3 DNA reads TGTGCCAGTAGTATCATGGCCATCGCTGGGACCGACGCCTACGAGCAGTACTTC. Filled out from reference TRBV19 and TRBJ2-7, the complete variable domain reads DGGITQSPKYLFRKEGQNVTLSCEQNLNHDAMYWYRQDPGQGLRLIYYSQIVNDFQKGDIAEGYSVSREKKESFPLTVTSAQKNPTAFYLCASSIMAIAGTDAYEQYFGPGTRLTVT.